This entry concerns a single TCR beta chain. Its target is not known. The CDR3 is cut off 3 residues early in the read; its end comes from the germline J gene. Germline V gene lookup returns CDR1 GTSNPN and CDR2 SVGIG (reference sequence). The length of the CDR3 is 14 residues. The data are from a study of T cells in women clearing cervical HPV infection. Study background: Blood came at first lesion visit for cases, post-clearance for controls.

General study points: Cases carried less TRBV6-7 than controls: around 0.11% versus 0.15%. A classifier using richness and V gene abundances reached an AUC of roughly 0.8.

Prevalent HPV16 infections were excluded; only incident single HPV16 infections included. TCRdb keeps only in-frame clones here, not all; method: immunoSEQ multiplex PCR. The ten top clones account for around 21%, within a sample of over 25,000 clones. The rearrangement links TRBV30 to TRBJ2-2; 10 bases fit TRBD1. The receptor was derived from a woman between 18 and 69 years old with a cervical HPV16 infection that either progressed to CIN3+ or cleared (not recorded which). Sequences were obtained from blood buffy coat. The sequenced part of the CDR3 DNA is TGTGCCTGGAGTCCGGGACAGGGGTGGGAAAAG. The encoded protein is CAWSPGQGWEK. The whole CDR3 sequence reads CAWSPGQGWEKLFF.